This T cell receptor beta chain was recovered during a study of CD8 T cells in Susac syndrome. The study's findings and limits: TCR sequencing and HLA analysis covered a relatively small number of individuals.

Relapsing-remitting disease, either stable or active, was present in the multiple sclerosis controls, who were treatment-naive patients. TEMRA cells were FACS-enriched, while CD8+ and CD4+ T cells were negatively isolated. Reverse transcription of roughly 0.45 to 1 ug RNA was performed with random hexamers. TCRdb used MiXCR to reprocess the immunoSEQ multiplex PCR reads, holding one entry per CDR3 protein. The table lists 300,000 to 350,000 distinct CDR3 sequences, around 92% of them singletons. Comment on this clonotype: The antigen remains unidentified.

The V segment lost 5 bases and the J segment 0 bases; nucleotides outside the gene matches: 6. This CDR3 spans 16 amino acids. Germline V gene lookup returns CDR1 SGHTA and CDR2 FQGNSA. The TCR sequence derives from a human donor with multiple sclerosis. V is TRBV7-2 and J is TRBJ1-4; 7 positions match TRBD1. Sequences were obtained from CD4+ T cells from PBMCs. The CDR3 region is CASSSRTGATNEKLFF. DNA for the CDR3: TGTGCCAGCAGCAGCCGGACAGGTGCAACTAATGAAAAACTGTTTTTT.